This is a list of T cell receptor beta chains from one sample in a study of cytomegalovirus exposure and HLA in healthy donors. TCRdb's table, derived via immunoSEQ multiplex PCR, lists solely in-frame clones and lacks some. The sample table includes about 170,000 clones. Specimen: PBMCs. The origin of the receptors is a woman in her fifties or sixties in good health and CMV-seronegative. The CDR3 runs from the conserved cysteine through the conserved F or W. D genes are given only for firm matches.

j_gene | v_gene | d_gene | CDR3aa | CDR3nt
TRBJ2-1 | TRBV6-6 | TRBD2 | CASSSSGRADEQFF | TGTGCCAGCAGTAGTAGCGGGAGAGCGGATGAGCAGTTCTTC
TRBJ1-5 | TRBV7-6 | TRBD1 | CASSLERGTGGFNQPQHF | TGTGCCAGCAGCTTAGAAAGGGGGACAGGGGGCTTCAATCAGCCCCAGCATTTT
TRBJ1-1 | TRBV18 | - | CASSPERDTEAFF | TGTGCCAGCTCACCAGAGAGGGACACTGAAGCTTTCTTT
TRBJ1-2 | TRBV6-6 | - | CASSSNGGQVGYTF | TGTGCCAGCAGTTCCAACGGGGGGCAAGTAGGCTACACCTTC
TRBJ1-5 | TRBV7-9 | - | CASSRLGSDQPQHF | TGTGCCAGCAGCCGACTCGGCTCGGATCAGCCCCAGCATTTT
TRBJ1-2 | TRBV18 | - | CASSPPLLQDFNYGYTF | TGTGCCAGCTCACCACCCCTCCTCCAGGATTTTAACTATGGCTACACCTTC
TRBJ1-2 | TRBV11-2 | - | CASSLGLNYGYTF | TGTGCCAGCAGCTTAGGGCTTAACTATGGCTACACCTTC
TRBJ1-1 | TRBV2 | TRBD1 | CASSVDRDTEAFF | TGTGCCAGCAGTGTCGACAGGGACACTGAAGCTTTCTTT
TRBJ2-1 | TRBV6-1 | TRBD1 | CASRIGTAHKFF | TGTGCCAGCAGAATTGGGACAGCCCATAAGTTCTTC
TRBJ2-5 | TRBV13 | - | CASSLNRVTETQYF | TGTGCCAGCAGCTTAAACAGGGTTACGGAGACCCAGTACTTC
TRBJ1-6 | TRBV7-6 | - | CASSPQMNPLHF | TGTGCCAGCAGCCCCCAGATGAACCCCCTCCACTTT
TRBJ1-6 | TRBV7-6 | TRBD1 | CASSSGQWNSPLHF | TGTGCCAGCAGCTCGGGACAGTGGAATTCACCCCTCCACTTT
TRBJ1-1 | TRBV6-5 | TRBD1 | CASRSGQGNTEAFF | TGTGCCAGCAGAAGCGGACAGGGGAACACTGAAGCTTTCTTT
TRBJ2-5 | TRBV5-1 | TRBD1 | CASSLANNRGQETQYF | TGCGCCAGCAGCTTGGCAAACAACAGGGGACAAGAGACCCAGTACTTC
TRBJ1-6 | TRBV7-2 | TRBD1 | CASSAQGQQSPLHF | TGTGCCAGCAGCGCCCAGGGACAGCAGTCACCCCTCCACTTT
TRBJ2-1 | TRBV7-2 | - | CASSLVRAGEQFF | TGTGCCAGCAGCTTAGTGAGGGCCGGGGAGCAGTTCTTC
TRBJ1-2 | TRBV6-1 | TRBD1 | CASSEGQLRYGYTF | TGTGCCAGCAGTGAGGGACAGTTGCGGTATGGCTACACCTTC
TRBJ2-3 | TRBV7-3 | - | CASSLTLSGGDTQYF | TGTGCCAGCAGCTTAACGTTAAGTGGGGGGGATACGCAGTATTTT
TRBJ1-2 | TRBV6-6 | TRBD1 | CASSSRDRSNYGYTF | TGTGCCAGCAGTTCCAGGGACAGGTCTAACTATGGCTACACCTTC
TRBJ1-1 | TRBV27 | - | CASSLALDTEAFF | TGTGCCAGCAGTTTGGCTTTGGACACTGAAGCTTTCTTT
TRBJ2-7 | TRBV5-1 | - | CASSLATVSYEQYF | TGCGCCAGCAGCTTGGCCACAGTCTCCTACGAGCAGTACTTC
TRBJ1-1 | TRBV5-1 | - | CASSPFLGENTEAFF | TGCGCCAGCAGCCCATTCTTAGGAGAGAACACTGAAGCTTTCTTT
TRBJ2-7 | TRBV7-9 | TRBD2 | CASTRGDGSYEQYF | TGTGCCAGCACCCGGGGGGACGGCTCCTACGAGCAGTACTTC
TRBJ1-5 | TRBV7-8 | - | CASSLGSRQGGSNQPQHF | TGTGCCAGCAGCTTAGGTTCCCGCCAGGGAGGGAGCAATCAGCCCCAGCATTTT
TRBJ1-1 | TRBV7-9 | - | CASSPQGALNTEAFF | TGTGCCAGCAGTCCCCAAGGGGCATTGAACACTGAAGCTTTCTTT
TRBJ2-5 | TRBV2 | - | CASSGGTAAETQYF | TGTGCCAGCAGTGGGGGGACTGCGGCAGAGACCCAGTACTTC
TRBJ2-5 | TRBV6-5 | - | CASRPPARNQETQYF | TGTGCCAGCAGGCCCCCGGCCAGGAACCAAGAGACCCAGTACTTC
TRBJ2-7 | TRBV1 | - | CTSSQAPSGRYEQYF | TGCACCAGCAGCCAAGCTCCTAGCGGACGTTACGAGCAGTACTTC
TRBJ1-2 | TRBV6-1 | - | CASSEPGGLGYTF | TGTGCCAGCAGTGAACCGGGAGGTCTCGGCTACACCTTC
TRBJ1-1 | TRBV7-6 | - | CASSLGGGSNTEAFF | TGTGCCAGCAGCTTAGGGGGAGGCTCCAACACTGAAGCTTTCTTT
TRBJ2-2 | TRBV12-5 | - | CASGRDTGELFF | TGTGCTAGTGGGCGCGACACCGGGGAGCTGTTTTTT
TRBJ2-3 | TRBV5-1 | TRBD1 | CASSLTTGATDTQYF | TGCGCCAGCAGCTTAACGACAGGGGCCACAGATACGCAGTATTTT
TRBJ1-1 | TRBV19 | TRBD1 | CASSLQGQGTEAFF | TGTGCCAGTAGTTTACAGGGGCAAGGGACTGAAGCTTTCTTT
TRBJ1-5 | TRBV6-4 | TRBD1 | CASSRTGGPNQPQHF | TGTGCCAGCAGTCGTACAGGGGGTCCCAATCAGCCCCAGCATTTT
TRBJ2-5 | TRBV6-6 | TRBD2 | CASSSAGGRETQYF | TGTGCCAGCAGCTCAGCGGGGGGTCGGGAGACCCAGTACTTC
TRBJ2-2 | TRBV18 | - | CASSGGLNTGELFF | TGTGCCAGCTCCGGGGGTCTGAACACCGGGGAGCTGTTTTTT
TRBJ1-1 | TRBV18 | - | CASSPDAGNTEAFF | TGTGCCAGCTCACCGGACGCGGGGAACACTGAAGCTTTCTTT
TRBJ1-1 | TRBV7-2 | - | CASSLSSRTEAFF | TGTGCCAGCAGCTTAAGCTCTCGCACTGAAGCTTTCTTT
TRBJ2-2 | TRBV11-2 | TRBD2 | CASSRELAGRTGELFF | TGTGCCAGCAGCCGGGAACTAGCGGGACGTACCGGGGAGCTGTTTTTT
TRBJ2-1 | TRBV6-5 | - | CASSYRRPEYNEQFF | TGTGCCAGCAGTTACAGGCGGCCGGAGTACAATGAGCAGTTCTTC
TRBJ2-7 | TRBV27 | TRBD2 | CASSFGRGGTTLSSYEQYF | TGTGCCAGCAGTTTCGGGAGGGGCGGGACGACCCTTTCGTCCTACGAGCAGTACTTC
TRBJ2-5 | TRBV30 | - | CAWSGSRETQYF | TGTGCCTGGAGTGGGTCACGGGAGACCCAGTACTTC
TRBJ1-2 | TRBV6-1 | - | CASSEEWGGDLDGYTF | TGTGCCAGCAGTGAAGAATGGGGGGGCGACTTAGATGGCTACACCTTC
TRBJ1-6 | TRBV19 | - | CASSLGGRDSPLHF | TGTGCCAGTAGCTTGGGGGGGAGGGATTCACCCCTCCACTTT
TRBJ2-7 | TRBV5-4 | TRBD1 | CASSLGWTGSVYEQYF | TGTGCCAGCAGCCTAGGGTGGACAGGTTCTGTCTACGAGCAGTACTTC